In its sample, the clone carrying this T cell receptor (beta chain) was seen a few times. Its antigen is undetermined. The data are from a study of beta chain features in type 1 diabetes. Study in general: The study found patients and healthy donors alike in age, gender and cell yields. Study observations and caveats: PCR, the amplification step, might favor shorter templates, equally in patients and controls. Among patients with Type 1 diabetes, TCRB CDR3s were moderately but significantly shorter in every one of the four CD4+ subsets.

Per the germline V gene, CDR1 is SGDLS and CDR2 is YYNGEE. Trimming stripped 0 bases from V and 6 bases from J, with 15 bases between. The CDR3 totals 15 residues. The isolated RNA, all of it, was reverse transcribed, so expressed TCRB transcripts were what got sequenced. Assay used: immunoSEQ multiplex PCR; TCRdb lists only in-frame clones, some missing. The sample includes some 150,000 clones, 6% to 7.5% of them seen just once. Sorting with CD45RO/CCR7/CD25/CD127/CD95/CD27 yielded naive, central memory, regulatory and stem-like memory CD4+ cells. The source material was central memory CD4+ T cells from blood. The rearrangement joins TRBV9 to TRBJ1-1; the D is unclear. The clonotype comes from a woman in her thirties in good health. The CDR3 bases are TGTGCCAGCAGCGTAGAAAACACACCTCGGGCTGAAGCTTTCTTT. As protein: CASSVENTPRAEAFF.